This TCR beta chain was obtained from a study of shared clonotypes between healthy human individuals (dated by TCRdb to 2020 to 2021). With regard to the full study: A couple of women and three men aged 18 to 49 years were included in the cohort. For each donor, CD4 naive and CD4 memory were each run on three plates, CD8 naive on two plates, and CD8 memory on one plate. To estimate repertoire size and how much clonotypes are shared between individuals, the study performed deep sequencing of blood TCR repertoires from five healthy adults. To increase sequencing depth and limit assay-specific biases, different laboratories used diverse techniques to prepare libraries and sequence TCR repertoires. Each donor's leukapheresis produced roughly between about 0.85 and 10 billion PBMCs. Here is what the overall study found, with its caveats: Even with the large sequencing depth, rarefaction of the sorted-subset datasets indicated that sequencing was incomplete. Sampling was limited to blood, and TCR repertoires in tissue likely differ from TCR repertoires in blood. Higher generation probabilities were observed for clonotypes shared by all four sorted-subset donors than for non-shared clonotypes. Pairwise subsampling indicated that sequencing depth was expected to affect the degree of clonotype sharing among donors. Sharing across a handful of donors was observed for about 5% of naive CD4, around 3.5% of naive CD8, about 2.5% of memory CD4, and 0.4% of memory CD8 clonotypes. The small number of donors limited the genetic and exposure-history diversity represented. Larger estimated clonotype richness was generally found for naive subsets than for memory subsets.

CD8 naive samples consisted of CD45RO-negative cells that were positively selected for CCR7, yielding a CD45RA+CCR7+ population without TemRA cells. Healthy HIV-negative adults with no recently reported acute infections or vaccinations were included as donors. Only Caucasian adults living in Nashville, Tennessee, USA were represented among the donors. Blood was obtained by leukapheresis, after which PBMCs were separated by Ficoll-Histopaque density gradient centrifugation and cryopreserved in liquid nitrogen vapor phase. Analytical flow cytometry was used to check the purity and quantity of each magnetically sorted T cell population. Genomic DNA was isolated from each sorted fraction and quantified by UV absorbance on a Nanodrop 2000c. Points on this clone: Its specific antigen is unknown. No much larger clonotype is one base removed from it; base qualities were not supplied.

Using the deep immunoSEQ assay, TCR CDR3 regions were amplified from genomic DNA by multiplex PCR. For each cell subset, the extracted genomic DNA was distributed evenly across all wells of several immunoSEQ 96-well plates, and each plate served as one replicate. Each replicate PCR for sorted subsets received roughly 200 ng genomic DNA, equal to about 30,000 T cell genomes. Purified libraries were measured with a Qubit 3.0 fluorometer, size-checked on a Bioanalyzer 2100, and measured again with the KAPA Library Quantification kit. Every immunoSEQ 96-well plate was sequenced on a separate single-read 150-cycle Illumina NextSeq 550 flow cell. The original pipeline was this. Because the immunoSEQ output included only junctional sequences and no quality scores, the filtering could not be the same as the filtering used for full-length reads. To assign V/J genes and CDR3, sequences were annotated against IMGT germline references using PyIR, a Python wrapper for IgBLAST v1.9. Reads were filtered out if the reads had weak V/J assignments (E-value above 1e-6), no CDR3, stop codons, out-of-frame junctions, or ambiguous translated residues. V3J clonotypes were defined by identical inferred V gene, J gene, and CDR3 amino acid sequence. The percentage overlap between two repertoires was calculated by dividing the number of shared unique clonotypes by the size of the smaller repertoire. RTK rarefaction, the Chao1 estimator, and Recon v2.1 estimates of unobserved clonotypes were used to assess repertoire richness. For all TCRbeta clonotypes obtained by the gDNA method from a few donors, generation probabilities were computed with OLGA. TCRdb holds this immuneACCESS table with in-frame rearrangements only. Some clones are missing; in checked studies, unresolved V genes explain under half, and the rest has no known cause. V and J calls and clone size are given by that table; D and trimming were obtained from the DNA. Recorded for this sample are around 640,000 clones; 90% to 97% of them occurred a single time. Roughly 0.12% of the sample comes from the top ten.

The receptor comes from a woman between 25 and 40 years old in good health. The sequenced sample was naive CD8+ T cells sorted from blood. The sample's cell subset or site label, decoded: CD45RA+CCR7+.

The nucleotides are TGCAGCGTTGGACAGGGCTTAGGGTATGGCTACACCTTC. Translated, it gives CSVGQGLGYGYTF. The V and J genes are TRBV29-1 and TRBJ1-2; 7 junctional bases match TRBD1. From cysteine to phenylalanine, the CDR3 is 13 amino acids long. Here the CDR3 DNA is all that survives: 39 bases in frame from base 1. In the germline V gene, CDR1 corresponds to SQVTM and CDR2 to ANQGSEA. V loses 4 bases at its end and J loses 5 bases; junction bases beyond the gene matches: 7.